A single T cell receptor (beta chain) is shown here with its context. This sample stems from a study of blood T cell repertoires in COVID-19. Study background: Italy, Spain and the United States were the sources of the convalescent and acute COVID-19 samples. From T cells, B-cell-depleted T cells, or PBMCs came the material, which was cDNA or gDNA.

CDR3 length equals 14 residues. Germline values: CDR1 MNHEY, CDR2 SVGAGI. With V trimmed by 7 bases and J by 6 bases, 8 bases remained unmatched. As processed by the authors: Amplified reference gene primers provided the basis for estimating nucleated cell counts. Data came from immunoSEQ multiplex PCR; TCRdb stores just in-frame clones and leaves some out. That table furnishes V, J and clone size, whereas the DNA furnished D and trimming. Of more than 300,000 clones listed, about nine tenths are singletons. Participants were aged roughly 18 to 100 years from around 25 US areas. This chain uses TRBV6-5 with TRBJ2-7, with 11 bases fitting TRBD2. The sequenced material came from PBMCs or T cells enriched from blood (not recorded which). This TCR was sampled from a young woman who had recovered from COVID-19. This chain's CDR3 is CASTQGLAGGEQYF. In DNA, the CDR3 is TGTGCCAGCACTCAAGGGCTAGCGGGGGGCGAGCAGTACTTC.